What follows are 22 T cell receptor beta chains derived from one specimen sequenced in a study of post-analysis software for immune sequencing data. Study results and caveats: Included in a set of about 5 TRBV segments more frequent in patients than controls were TRBV5-6, TRBV5-1 and TRBV20-1.

Their recognized antigens are unknown. Presence of unique molecular identifiers characterized the TCR beta cDNA libraries. TCRdb independently ran MiXCR on the PCR reads; one entry per CDR3 protein. Of approximately 400,000 distinct CDR3 sequences in the sample, roughly 30% were seen once. Sequenced material: blood. These receptors all stem from a girl between 5 and 17 years old with multiple sclerosis.

Note on this clonotype: A read error may be the cause here, since a much bigger clone is one base away. This CDR3 is CASSEGGSPYGCTF. As DNA, the CDR3 is TGTGCCAGCAGTGAAGGGGGCAGTCCCTATGGCTGCACCTTC. The chain combines TRBV25-1 with TRBJ1-2; tentatively, D is TRBD1 (6 bases). Germline CDR1 reads MGHDK; CDR2 reads SYGVNS. This CDR3 spans 14 amino acids.

The rearrangement links TRBV7-2 to TRBJ2-3, with D maybe TRBD2 (5 bases). Trimming removed 11 bases at V and 2 bases at J, with 14 bases between. Germline CDR1 is SGHTA and CDR2 is FQGNSA. The CDR3 spans 13 residues. This chain's CDR3 is CAGRVANTDTQYF. The CDR3 DNA is TGTGCCGGGAGAGTGGCTAACACAGATACGCAGTATTTT.

V is TRBV5-1 and J is TRBJ1-1, with D possibly being TRBD1 (5 bases). There are 14 residues in the CDR3. V was cut by 0 bases and J by 1 base, with 7 bases left in between. The germline gives CDR1 SGHRS, CDR2 YFSETQ. CDR3 coding DNA: TGCGCCAGCAGCTTGGCGACAGCGAACACTGAAGCTTTCTTT. This encodes CASSLATANTEAFF. Filled out from reference TRBV5-1 and TRBJ1-1, the complete variable domain reads KAGVTQTPRYLIKTRGQQVTLSCSPISGHRSVSWYQQTPGQGLQFLFEYFSETQRNKGNFPGRFSGRQFSNSRSEMNVSTLELGDSALYLCASSLATANTEAFFGQGTRLTVV.

This chain connects TRBV7-2 to TRBJ1-5; a possible D gene is TRBD1 (5 bases). V dropped 3 bases and J dropped 5 bases, with 8 bases sitting between them. Germline V gives CDR1 SGHTA, CDR2 FQGNSA. This CDR3 is built from 13 residues. The CDR3 DNA is TGTGCCAGCAGCTTCGGGGCCTATCAGCCCCAGCATTTT. It codes for CASSFGAYQPQHF.

The chain combines TRBV27 with TRBJ2-3; D may correspond to TRBD1 or TRBD2 (6 bases each). The CDR3 runs to 15 residues. The V gene's germline CDR1 is MNHEY and CDR2 SMNVEV (reference sequence). V was pared by 3 bases and J by 2 bases, with 12 bases between. The CDR3 sequence: CASSLGGHATDTQYF. For the CDR3, the DNA is TGTGCCAGCAGTTTGGGGGGACATGCCACAGATACGCAGTATTTT.

This clonotype appeared a few times. The chain couples TRBV6-5 to TRBJ2-5; D tentatively reads TRBD1 or TRBD2 (5 bases each). The V and J ends lost 7 bases and 2 bases respectively, with 17 bases between them. Looked up from germline, CDR1 is MNHEY and CDR2 is SVGAGI. CDR3 size: 15 residues. The DNA of the CDR3 is TGTGCCAGCAATCTAGGGACGGCCCCTCAAGAGACCCAGTACTTC. Protein product: CASNLGTAPQETQYF.

This chain connects TRBV7-2 to TRBJ2-1; 10 positions agree with TRBD2. This CDR3 has 14 residues. Germline V CDR1 and CDR2: SGHTA, FQGNSA. V shed 1 base and J 12 bases; nucleotides not matched to a gene: 6. The CDR3 nucleotides read TGTGCCAGCAGCTTAGGAAGGACTAGCGGTCCGCAGTTCTTC. This gives the protein CASSLGRTSGPQFF. Full variable domain (remainder filled in from reference TRBV7-2 and TRBJ2-1): GAGVSQSPSNKVTEKGKDVELRCDPISGHTALYWYRQSLGQGLEFLIYFQGNSAPDKSGLPSDRFSAERTGGSVSTLTIQRTQQEDSAVYLCASSLGRTSGPQFFGPGTRLTVL.

The sample holds a few counts of this clonotype. This chain uses TRBV5-1 with TRBJ2-1; D is unclear. V was shortened by 4 bases and J by 1 base, with 12 bases between the two germline ends. Germline V CDR1 and CDR2: SGHRS, YFSETQ. The CDR3 length is 15 residues. CDR3 coding DNA: TGCGCCAGCAGCCCCGGACGGGTGTCCTACAATGAGCAGTTCTTC. Its protein product is CASSPGRVSYNEQFF. Complete variable domain (other parts from reference TRBV5-1 and TRBJ2-1): KAGVTQTPRYLIKTRGQQVTLSCSPISGHRSVSWYQQTPGQGLQFLFEYFSETQRNKGNFPGRFSGRQFSNSRSEMNVSTLELGDSALYLCASSPGRVSYNEQFFGPGTRLTVL.

J is TRBJ2-3 and V is TRBV7-2; D not resolved. The CDR3 is 15 amino acids. V lost 2 bases to trimming and J lost 1 base, with 10 bases between them. Germline V gene sequence: CDR1 SGHTA, CDR2 FQGNSA. CDR3 sequence reads: CASSLIGDGTDTQYF. DNA for the CDR3: TGTGCCAGCAGCTTAATTGGAGATGGCACAGATACGCAGTATTTT. The full variable domain, completed using reference TRBV7-2 and TRBJ2-3, is GAGVSQSPSNKVTEKGKDVELRCDPISGHTALYWYRQSLGQGLEFLIYFQGNSAPDKSGLPSDRFSAERTGGSVSTLTIQRTQQEDSAVYLCASSLIGDGTDTQYFGPGTRLTVL.

The rearrangement uses TRBV5-1 and TRBJ2-4, with 11 bases lining up with TRBD1. CDR1 is SGHRS and CDR2 is YFSETQ in the germline V gene. The ends lost 4 bases at V and 13 bases at J; junction bases unmatched: 13. CDR3 size: 15 residues. CDR3 sequence reads: CASSIGTGGADEQYF. CDR3 sequence (DNA): TGCGCCAGCAGCATCGGGACAGGGGGGGCGGATGAGCAGTACTTC.

The chain uses TRBV20-1 and TRBJ2-5; 8 nucleotides match TRBD1. The J call could be wrong; TRBJ2-7 is a better fit for the DNA end. The CDR3 spans 13 residues. Germline-derived CDR1 and CDR2 are DFQATT and SNEGSKA (reference sequence). The CDR3, as DNA: TGCAGTGCTTATCAGGGGGCGAAGTACGAGCAGTACTTC. Protein sequence: CSAYQGAKYEQYF.

This clonotype was seen ten or more times. The gene calls are TRBV4-1 and TRBJ1-2; D is unclear. Trimming stripped 0 bases from V and 1 base from J, with 9 bases between. Looked up from germline, CDR1 is MGHRA and CDR2 is YSYEKL. This CDR3 is built from 15 residues. CDR3 nucleotide sequence: TGCGCCAGCAGCCAAGATACGGGCAGTAACTATGGCTACACCTTC. It yields the protein CASSQDTGSNYGYTF.

V and J are TRBV12-3 or TRBV12-4 and TRBJ2-1; 8 nucleotides match TRBD1. The trim removed 1 base at V and 10 bases at J, leaving 3 bases unmatched. This CDR3 is 13 amino acids long. CDR3 protein: CASSLGTGREQFF. As DNA, the CDR3 is TGTGCCAGCAGTTTAGGGACAGGGAGGGAGCAGTTCTTC.

The sample holds a few counts of this clonotype. This sequence joins TRBV5-5 and TRBJ2-3; a possible D gene is TRBD1 (6 bases). Trimming removed 3 bases at V and 1 base at J, with 9 bases between. The CDR3 runs to 14 residues. Germline CDR1 SGHKS, CDR2 YYEKEE (reference sequence). DNA of the CDR3: TGTGCCAGCAGCTCCAGGACAGGCACAGATACGCAGTATTTT. This translates into CASSSRTGTDTQYF. Variable domain in full (rest from reference TRBV5-5 and TRBJ2-3): DAGVTQSPTHLIKTRGQQVTLRCSPISGHKSVSWYQQVLGQGPQFIFQYYEKEERGRGNFPDRFSARQFPNYSSELNVNALLLGDSALYLCASSSRTGTDTQYFGPGTRLTVL.

As to this clonotype: A junction end diverges from the germline sequence, so it may reflect a read error. V and J are TRBV7-6 and TRBJ1-1; 8 nucleotides line up with TRBD1. CDR1 is SGHVS, CDR2 FNYEAQ, per germline. This CDR3 has 14 residues. The CDR3 reads CAGSSGDRSTEAFF. CDR3 nucleotide sequence: TGTGCCGGCAGCTCCGGGGACAGGAGCACTGAAGCTTTCTTT. The full variable domain, in which reference TRBV7-6 and TRBJ1-1 provide the parts outside the CDR3, is GAGVSQSPRYKVTKRGQDVALRCDPISGHVSLYWYRQALGQGPEFLTYFNYEAQQDKSGLPNDRFSAERPEGSISTLTIQRTEQRDSAMYRCAGSSGDRSTEAFFGQGTRLTVV.

This sequence joins TRBV11-1 and TRBJ1-3, with D uncertain. V lost 5 bases and J 3 bases, leaving 2 bases between the germline ends. Germline-derived CDR1 and CDR2 are SGHAT and FQDESV (reference sequence). The length of the CDR3 is 11 residues. CDR3 nucleotides: TGTGCCAGCAGCGTTGGAAACACCATATATTTT. This encodes CASSVGNTIYF.

This clonotype has only a few counts. The chain recombines TRBV5-1 with TRBJ1-2, with 7 bases matching TRBD1. The V segment lost 4 bases and the J segment 1 base; nucleotides outside the gene matches: 4. CDR3 length: 14 residues. Germline-derived CDR1 and CDR2 are SGHRS and YFSETQ. The CDR3 bases are TGCGCCAGCAGCGTAAGGGGGCGTAACTATGGCTACACCTTC. This encodes CASSVRGRNYGYTF.

The rearrangement joins TRBV5-1 to TRBJ2-3; D is unresolved. The CDR3 totals 15 residues. Trimming removed 4 bases from V and 2 bases from J, with 14 bases in between. Per germline, CDR1 SGHRS and CDR2 YFSETQ. As DNA, the CDR3 is TGCGCCAGCAGCCCCTCGGGCCAGAACACAGATACGCAGTATTTT. Its protein product is CASSPSGQNTDTQYF.

The CDR3 region is CASSPRGTAKNIQYF. The CDR3 coding sequence is TGTGCCAGCAGCCCCAGGGGGACAGCCAAAAACATTCAGTACTTC. V and J are TRBV6-2 or TRBV6-3 and TRBJ2-4; 7 bases map to TRBD1. From germline, CDR1 is MNHEY and CDR2 SVGEGT. The CDR3 extends over 15 amino acids. V lost 6 bases to trimming and J lost 0 bases; unmatched junction nucleotides: 5.

The chain employs TRBV7-6 and TRBJ2-1; D could derive from TRBD1 or TRBD2 (5 bases each). The CDR3 extends over 12 amino acids. CDR1 and CDR2 (germline): SGHVS, FNYEAQ. With 4 bases removed from V and 5 bases from J, the gap between germline ends came to 6 bases. The CDR3 region is CASSWGNNEQFF. In nucleotides, the CDR3 is TGTGCCAGCAGCTGGGGGAACAATGAGCAGTTCTTC.

This clonotype was picked up a small number of times. The chain is built from TRBV9 and TRBJ2-3; D may be TRBD2 (5 bases). Germline assignment: CDR1 SGDLS and CDR2 YYNGEE. V was pared by 1 base and J by 0 bases, with 9 bases between. The CDR3 is 15 residues long. The CDR3 DNA sequence: TGTGCCAGCAGCGTACGGGGTGCTAGCACAGATACGCAGTATTTT. Protein: CASSVRGASTDTQYF.

This clonotype showed up just a few times. V usage is TRBV5-1 and J usage is TRBJ2-7, with D uncertain. CDR1 is SGHRS, CDR2 YFSETQ, per germline. Trimming left V 5 bases short and J 6 bases short, with 15 bases between. The CDR3 spans 13 residues. CDR3 DNA: TGCGCCAGCAGTCCCGACTCCTTCGGCGAGCAGTACTTC. Encoded protein: CASSPDSFGEQYF.